The 27 T cell receptor beta chains listed next were all sequenced from one sample in a study of T cell responses to AZD1222 COVID-19 vaccine. Assay used: immunoSEQ multiplex PCR; TCRdb lists only in-frame clones, some missing. The repertoire holds over 90,000 clones, with approximately 86% as singletons. Here the sequenced sample was peripheral blood, taken on day 0 of AZD1222 vaccination. Every receptor here comes from an adult in good health.

V is TRBV28 and J is TRBJ2-7; TRBD2 might be the D (5 bases). Trimming pared 4 bases from V and 3 bases from J, leaving 25 bases between. CDR3 length: 18 amino acids. Germline V gene data show CDR1 as MDHEN and CDR2 as SYDVKM. The CDR3 nucleotides read TGTGCCAGCAGTTCAACGGTACCCCGGGGTCGAACAATCTACGAGCAGTACTTC. Encoded protein: CASSSTVPRGRTIYEQYF.

This chain links TRBV5-1 with TRBJ1-2; no clear D. The CDR3 extends over 14 amino acids. The V and J ends lost 5 bases and 7 bases respectively, with 18 bases between them. CDR1 and CDR2 (germline): SGHRS, YFSETQ. CDR3 DNA sequence: TGCGCCAGCAGGACAACGGGTCCGGGTTCTGGCTACACCTTC. Translating it yields CASRTTGPGSGYTF. Full variable domain (outside the CDR3, taken from reference TRBV5-1 and TRBJ1-2): KAGVTQTPRYLIKTRGQQVTLSCSPISGHRSVSWYQQTPGQGLQFLFEYFSETQRNKGNFPGRFSGRQFSNSRSEMNVSTLELGDSALYLCASRTTGPGSGYTFGSGTRLTVV.

This sequence joins TRBV6-5 and TRBJ2-3; TRBD2 might be the D (6 bases). The germline gives CDR1 MNHEY, CDR2 SVGAGI. V was clipped by 7 bases and J by 2 bases, with 13 bases between them. This CDR3 is 14 amino acids long. Here the CDR3 reads CASTGVSHTDTQYF. The CDR3 DNA sequence: TGTGCCAGCACGGGAGTGTCCCACACAGATACGCAGTATTTT.

The chain links TRBV2 to TRBJ2-7; D is tentatively TRBD1 or TRBD2 (5 bases each). Germline CDR1 reads SNHLY; CDR2 reads FYNNEI. Between the trimmed V and J ends, which lost 9 bases and 3 bases, there was a span of 6 bases. The CDR3 is made up of 10 amino acids. The CDR3 bases are TGTGCCAGTGGGGGCTACGAGCAGTACTTC. Its protein is CASGGYEQYF. Drawing the rest from reference TRBV2 and TRBJ2-7, the complete variable domain is EPEVTQTPSHQVTQMGQEVILRCVPISNHLYFYWYRQILGQKVEFLVSFYNNEISEKSEIFDDQFSVERPDGSNFTLKIRSTKLEDSAMYFCASGGYEQYFGPGTRLTVT.

The CDR3 loop reads CAWGQGGTEAFF. CDR3 in DNA: TGTGCCTGGGGACAGGGAGGGACTGAAGCTTTCTTT. This chain connects TRBV30 to TRBJ1-1, with 8 bases that match TRBD1. The CDR3 runs 12 residues. Germline lookup yields CDR1 GTSNPN and CDR2 SVGIG (reference sequence). After removal of 5 bases from V and 5 bases from J, the junction contained 4 bases not matched to a gene.

This sequence joins TRBV9 and TRBJ1-2; perhaps TRBD1 as D (5 bases). Germline V CDR1 and CDR2: SGDLS, YYNGEE. Trimming took 4 bases from V and 2 from J, leaving 15 bases between them. This CDR3 region has 15 residues. The CDR3 loop is CASSPQGTDNYGYTF. In DNA form, the CDR3 reads TGTGCCAGCAGCCCCCAAGGGACGGACAACTATGGCTACACCTTC.

This clone was seen more than once but under ten times. This chain uses TRBV4-3 with TRBJ2-1; a weak D match, TRBD1 (6 bases). The CDR3 is 15 amino acids. Trimming stripped 0 bases from V and 4 bases from J, with 10 bases between. Germline-derived CDR1 and CDR2 are LGHNA and YSLEER. The CDR3 loop is CASSQEAGVYNEQFF. CDR3 nucleotides: TGCGCCAGCAGCCAAGAGGCAGGGGTTTACAATGAGCAGTTCTTC.

In this sample, this clone turned up a few times. V gene TRBV27 combines with J gene TRBJ1-6, with D possibly being TRBD1 (6 bases). V was pared by 1 base and J by 7 bases, with 17 bases between. CDR3 length: 17 amino acids. CDR1 MNHEY and CDR2 SMNVEV come from the germline V gene (reference sequence). The CDR3 DNA reads as TGTGCCAGCAGTTTATATGGCCGACAGGTGGGAAATTCACCCCTCCACTTT. Amino acids: CASSLYGRQVGNSPLHF.

The J gene is TRBJ2-1, the V gene TRBV6-5; D is ambiguous. Per germline, CDR1 MNHEY and CDR2 SVGAGI. V lost 7 bases and J lost 3, with 13 bases in between. There are 14 residues in the CDR3. The DNA for the CDR3 is TGTGCCAGCACGGTGGAAATTGTCTACAATGAGCAGTTCTTC. Residues: CASTVEIVYNEQFF.

This chain uses TRBV11-2 with TRBJ1-1; no clear D gene. This CDR3 region has 14 residues. V was shortened by 6 bases and J by 1 base, with 12 bases between the two germline ends. Germline CDR1 reads SGHAT; CDR2 reads FQNNGV. The CDR3: CASSSIRGNTEAFF. The CDR3 region has the DNA TGTGCCAGCAGTTCAATACGGGGGAACACTGAAGCTTTCTTT.

The chain combines TRBV7-2 with TRBJ2-7; D not resolved. CDR1 is SGHTA and CDR2 is FQGNSA in the germline V gene. V lost 5 bases and J 5 bases, leaving 16 bases between the germline ends. This CDR3 spans 14 amino acids. This CDR3 reads CASSTLVASNEQYF. CDR3 DNA: TGTGCCAGCAGCACGCTGGTGGCCTCAAACGAGCAGTACTTC.

This chain joins TRBV7-2 and TRBJ1-5; D is undetermined. The CDR3 contains 13 residues. The germline CDR1 and CDR2 sequences are SGHTA and FQGNSA. Trimming cost V 0 bases and J 5 bases, with 5 bases left between them. CDR3 coding DNA: TGTGCCAGCAGCTTAGCTCTTGATCAGCCCCAGCATTTT. Translated, it gives CASSLALDQPQHF.

The genes are TRBV7-2 and TRBJ2-7; no clear D. The V gene lost 6 bases and the J gene lost 1 base, with 10 bases spanning the gap. This CDR3 spans 13 amino acids. Looked up from germline, CDR1 is SGHTA and CDR2 is FQGNSA. CDR3 protein: CASRVTSSYEQYF. The CDR3 nucleotides read TGTGCCAGCAGGGTAACTTCATCCTACGAGCAGTACTTC.

The CDR3 sequence: CSVEFQRGAYNEQFF. In DNA, the CDR3 is TGCAGCGTTGAATTTCAGCGGGGGGCCTACAATGAGCAGTTCTTC. The chain carries TRBV29-1 and TRBJ2-1; TRBD2 aligns across 9 bases. Germline-derived CDR1 and CDR2 are SQVTM and ANQGSEA. J gave up 2 bases and V 2 bases, and 4 bases lay outside the gene matches. The CDR3 is made up of 15 amino acids.

This clone was seen a few times. The chain links TRBV28 to TRBJ2-5, with D perhaps TRBD1 (5 bases). Trimming removed 5 bases from V and 3 bases from J, with 16 bases in between. Germline V gene lookup returns CDR1 MDHEN and CDR2 SYDVKM. CDR3 length: 15 amino acids. The CDR3 sequence is CASSPTWTDKETQYF. CDR3 nucleotides: TGTGCCAGCAGTCCGACCTGGACGGACAAAGAGACCCAGTACTTC.

The chain recombines TRBV5-1 with TRBJ1-5; no definite D call. The CDR3 is 15 amino acids. Trimming took 4 bases from V and 0 from J, leaving 11 bases between them. Germline-derived CDR1 and CDR2 are SGHRS and YFSETQ. DNA of the CDR3: TGCGCCAGCAGCCCGGACGGTGATAGCAATCAGCCCCAGCATTTT. It is translated as CASSPDGDSNQPQHF.

This sequence joins TRBV3-1 (or the pseudogene TRBV3-2) and TRBJ1-6, with D tentatively TRBD1 (5 bases). The CDR3 is 13 residues long. Trimming pared 3 bases from V and 5 bases from J, leaving 5 bases between. Germline V lookup: CDR1 LGHDT, CDR2 YNNKEL (reference sequence). CDR3 amino acids: CASSQTDNSPLHF. The CDR3 region has the DNA TGTGCCAGCAGCCAGACAGATAATTCACCCCTCCACTTT.

The gene calls are TRBV5-6 and TRBJ2-7; D ambiguous. V lost 1 base to trimming and J lost 3 bases, with 11 bases between them. This CDR3 has 14 residues. Germline V gene lookup returns CDR1 SGHDT and CDR2 YYEEEE. CDR3: CASSLRTRSYEQYF. The CDR3 DNA sequence: TGTGCCAGCAGCTTGAGGACGAGAAGCTACGAGCAGTACTTC.

V gene TRBV5-1 combines with J gene TRBJ2-5; D is possibly TRBD1 (6 bases). The germline V gene encodes CDR1 SGHRS and CDR2 YFSETQ. V dropped 0 bases and J dropped 4 bases, with 10 bases sitting between them. The CDR3 runs to 14 residues. CDR3 residues: CASSLVQGRETQYF. DNA for the CDR3: TGCGCCAGCAGCTTGGTTCAGGGGCGAGAGACCCAGTACTTC.

This clone was recorded a few times. The rearrangement uses TRBV11-2 and TRBJ2-7; D is perhaps TRBD2 (6 bases). The CDR3 loop spans 16 amino acids. Per the germline V gene, CDR1 is SGHAT and CDR2 is FQNNGV. V was cut by 4 bases and J by 1 base, with 17 bases left in between. The chain's CDR3 is CASSSLRGGASYEQYF. CDR3 sequence (DNA): TGTGCCAGCAGCTCCCTAAGGGGCGGGGCTTCCTACGAGCAGTACTTC.

The chain uses TRBV12-3 or TRBV12-4 and TRBJ1-6, with a weak D call TRBD1 (5 bases). V was shortened by 4 bases and J by 9 bases, with 7 bases between the two germline ends. The CDR3 totals 12 residues. DNA for the CDR3: TGTGCCAGCAGTTCGGGACGTTCACCCCTCCACTTT. Its protein product is CASSSGRSPLHF.

The chain has TRBV5-1 and TRBJ2-1; TRBD1 matches at 7 bases. The CDR3 contains 14 residues. Germline V gene sequence: CDR1 SGHRS, CDR2 YFSETQ. Germline trimming cut 3 bases from V and 0 bases from J; bases unmatched to any gene: 0. For the CDR3, the DNA is TGCGCCAGCAGCTCAGGGGGCTCCTACAATGAGCAGTTCTTC. As protein: CASSSGGSYNEQFF. Using reference TRBV5-1 and TRBJ2-1 for the parts outside the CDR3, the full variable domain is KAGVTQTPRYLIKTRGQQVTLSCSPISGHRSVSWYQQTPGQGLQFLFEYFSETQRNKGNFPGRFSGRQFSNSRSEMNVSTLELGDSALYLCASSSGGSYNEQFFGPGTRLTVL.

The chain combines TRBV4-3 with TRBJ2-5, with TRBD2 identical over 8 bases. Germline V CDR1 and CDR2: LGHNA, YSLEER. V was clipped by 1 base and J by 5 bases; unmatched bases: 6. This CDR3 region has 15 residues. CDR3 bases: TGCGCCAGCAGCCAAGCAACGGGGGGGCAGGAGACCCAGTACTTC. Protein product: CASSQATGGQETQYF.

V and J are TRBV28 and TRBJ1-2; TRBD1 matches at 9 bases. Germline-derived CDR1 and CDR2 are MDHEN and SYDVKM. The CDR3 sequence is 13 residues long. Germline trimming cut 5 bases from V and 8 bases from J; bases unmatched to any gene: 6. CDR3 DNA: TGTGCCAGCAGTGGGGACAGGGTCAGGGGCTACACCTTC. Encoded protein: CASSGDRVRGYTF.

The chain couples TRBV3-1 (or the pseudogene TRBV3-2) to TRBJ1-2, with D uncertain. Germline CDR1 and CDR2: LGHDT and YNNKEL (reference sequence). The CDR3 extends over 11 amino acids. V lost 4 bases and J lost 8, with 8 bases in between. The CDR3 DNA is TGTGCCAGCAGCCTAGATTTCGGCTACACCTTC. Protein sequence: CASSLDFGYTF.

J is TRBJ2-6 and V is TRBV5-6, with TRBD2 as a possible D gene (5 bases). Germline V gives CDR1 SGHDT, CDR2 YYEEEE. V was pared by 1 base and J by 0 bases, with 8 bases between. This CDR3 contains 16 residues. The CDR3: CASSLTGSSGANVLTF. The CDR3 region has the DNA TGTGCCAGCAGCTTGACGGGGAGCTCTGGGGCCAACGTCCTGACTTTC.

V is TRBV6-5 and J is TRBJ1-1; a weak D match, TRBD1 (5 bases). V lost 2 bases, J lost 0 bases, and 10 bases lay in between. CDR1 is MNHEY, CDR2 SVGAGI, per germline. This CDR3 is built from 15 residues. CDR3 loop: CASSYAGRVNTEAFF. CDR3 sequence (DNA): TGTGCCAGCAGTTACGCAGGGAGGGTGAACACTGAAGCTTTCTTT.